The following is a TCR beta chain sequence with its context. This entry belongs to a study of PD-1 blockade in classical Hodgkin lymphoma. Overall study: Patients were treated with nivolumab at 3 mg/kg, and this was given intravenously every 2 weeks.

Time point specified: cycle 4 day 1 (C4D1), after less than seven weeks of nivolumab. There was relapse after autologous stem cell transplantation in every patient, and there was variation in brentuximab vedotin exposure. Best overall response was complete response, partial response or progressive disease in these relapsed/refractory classical Hodgkin lymphoma patients. The V gene's germline CDR1 is GTSNPN and CDR2 SVGIG (reference sequence). This CDR3 has 13 residues. V lost 1 base and J 5 bases, leaving 11 bases between the germline ends. The table came from immunoSEQ multiplex PCR; TCRdb's copy has only in-frame clones and leaves some out. The sample holds approximately 41,000 clones, 55% to 80% seen once.

This TCR was sampled from a human donor with classical Hodgkin lymphoma. The material sequenced was peripheral blood mononuclear cells (PBMCs), taken before the fourth cycle of nivolumab. The V and J genes are TRBV30 and TRBJ1-1; D unclear. The CDR3 sequence: CAWSAWVETEAFF. CDR3 sequence (DNA): TGTGCCTGGAGTGCATGGGTTGAGACTGAAGCTTTCTTT.